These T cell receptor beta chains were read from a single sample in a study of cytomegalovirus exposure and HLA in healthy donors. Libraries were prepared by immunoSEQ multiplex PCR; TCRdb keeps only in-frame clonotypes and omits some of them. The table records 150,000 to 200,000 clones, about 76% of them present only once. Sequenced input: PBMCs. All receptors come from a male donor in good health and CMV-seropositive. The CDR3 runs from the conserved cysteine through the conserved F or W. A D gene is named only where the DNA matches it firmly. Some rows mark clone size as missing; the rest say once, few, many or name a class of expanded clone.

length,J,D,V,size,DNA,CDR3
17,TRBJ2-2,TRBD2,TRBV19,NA,TGTGCCAGTAGTGCCTCCCTAGCGGGGGGAGTTATCGGGGAGCTGTTTTTT,CASSASLAGGVIGELFF
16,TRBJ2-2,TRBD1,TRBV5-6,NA,TGTGCCAGCAGCCCCGGGACAGGGGGCGACGACGGGGAGCTGTTTTTT,CASSPGTGGDDGELFF
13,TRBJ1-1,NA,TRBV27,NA,TGTGCCAGCAGTTTAGGGCCAGCCACTGAAGCTTTCTTT,CASSLGPATEAFF
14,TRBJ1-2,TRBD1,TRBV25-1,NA,TGTGCCAGCAGTGCCTCCGGGACAGCCCATGGCTACACCTTC,CASSASGTAHGYTF
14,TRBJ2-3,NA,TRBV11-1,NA,TGTGCCAGCAGCTTAGACCCTGCCGGAGATACGCAGTATTTT,CASSLDPAGDTQYF
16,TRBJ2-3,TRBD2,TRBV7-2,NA,TGTGCCAGCAGCGATTCTAGCGGGGGGCGCACAGATACGCAGTATTTT,CASSDSSGGRTDTQYF
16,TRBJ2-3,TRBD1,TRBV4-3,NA,TGCGCCAGCAGCCAAGATAGACAGGGGCGCACAGATACGCAGTATTTT,CASSQDRQGRTDTQYF
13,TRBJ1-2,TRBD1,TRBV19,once,TGTGCCAGTAGGGCGACAGGGGATTATGGCTACACCTTC,CASRATGDYGYTF
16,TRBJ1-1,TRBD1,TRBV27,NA,TGTGCCAGCAGGAGACCCCGGGACAGGGGTGGCACTGAAGCTTTCTTT,CASRRPRDRGGTEAFF
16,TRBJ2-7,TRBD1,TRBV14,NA,TGTGCCAGCAGCCCCTACGGACAGGGGAGGTCCTACGAGCAGTACTTC,CASSPYGQGRSYEQYF
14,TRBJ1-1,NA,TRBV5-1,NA,TGCGCCAGCAGCTGGGAACAAGGAGGGACTGAAGCTTTCTTT,CASSWEQGGTEAFF
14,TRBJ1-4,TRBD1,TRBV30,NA,TGTGCCTGGACGTCCGGGACAGGGGCTGAAAAACTGTTTTTT,CAWTSGTGAEKLFF
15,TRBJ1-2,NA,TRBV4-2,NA,TGTGCCAGCAGCCAACCGGGGGAGCTAAGGGGAGGCTACACCTTC,CASSQPGELRGGYTF
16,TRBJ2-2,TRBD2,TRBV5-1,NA,TGCGCCAGCAGCCATTTTAGCGGGGACAACACCGGGGAGCTGTTTTTT,CASSHFSGDNTGELFF
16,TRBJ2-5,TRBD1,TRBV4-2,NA,TGTGCCAGCAGCCAATCGGGGACAGGGGAAGAAGAGACCCAGTACTTC,CASSQSGTGEEETQYF
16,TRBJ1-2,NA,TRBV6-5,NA,TGTGCCAGCAGTTACGGGCCGGGACTCCAAATTTATGGCTACACCTTC,CASSYGPGLQIYGYTF
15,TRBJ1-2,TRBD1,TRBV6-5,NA,TGTGCCAGCAGACGCCGATTACAGGGGGCGGAAGGCTACACCTTC,CASRRRLQGAEGYTF
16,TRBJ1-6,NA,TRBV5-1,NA,TGCGCCAGCAGCCCCGGTGATCGGGTGAGGAATTCACCCCTCCACTTT,CASSPGDRVRNSPLHF
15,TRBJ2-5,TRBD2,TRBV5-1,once,TGCGCCAGCACCTTGGAGGTGCGCGGGGGAGAGACCCAGTACTTC,CASTLEVRGGETQYF
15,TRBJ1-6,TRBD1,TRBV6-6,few,TGTGCCAGCAGGAAGCAGGGGGCTGAGAATTCACCCCTCCACTTT,CASRKQGAENSPLHF
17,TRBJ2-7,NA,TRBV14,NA,TGTGCCAGCAGCCCTGGGGGAGTACAGAGTTACAGGGACGAGCAGTACTTC,CASSPGGVQSYRDEQYF
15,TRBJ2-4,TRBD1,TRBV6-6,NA,TGTGCCAGCAGCCGGGACAGGGGACATATAAACATTCAGTACTTC,CASSRDRGHINIQYF
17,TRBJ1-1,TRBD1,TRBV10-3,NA,TGTGCCATCAGAATAGGACAGGATGATGATGTATACACTGAAGCTTTCTTT,CAIRIGQDDDVYTEAFF
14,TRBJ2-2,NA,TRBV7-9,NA,TGTGCCAGCAGCTTAGCGACTAACACCGGGGAGCTGTTTTTT,CASSLATNTGELFF
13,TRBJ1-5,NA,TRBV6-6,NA,TGTGCCAGCAGTACATATAGCAATCAGCCCCAGCATTTT,CASSTYSNQPQHF
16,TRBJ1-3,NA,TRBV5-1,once,TGCGCCAGCAGCCCGCGGACAGACAACTCTGGAAACACCATATATTTT,CASSPRTDNSGNTIYF
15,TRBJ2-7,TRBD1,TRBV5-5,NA,TGTGCCAGCAGCGCCGGACAGGGTAGTTCCTACGAGCAGTACTTC,CASSAGQGSSYEQYF
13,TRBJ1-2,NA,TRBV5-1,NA,TGCGCCAGCAGCTTGGGCGCAGGGTACGGCTACACCTTC,CASSLGAGYGYTF
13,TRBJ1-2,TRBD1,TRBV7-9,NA,TGTGCCAGCAGCACAGGGGTTGGCTATGGCTACACCTTC,CASSTGVGYGYTF
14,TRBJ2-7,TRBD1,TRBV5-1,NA,TGCGCCAGCAGCTTACAGGGGGTTACGGGAGAGCAGTACTTC,CASSLQGVTGEQYF
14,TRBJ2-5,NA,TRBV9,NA,TGTGCCAGCAGCGCCCCTCGGGACAAAGAGACCCAGTACTTC,CASSAPRDKETQYF
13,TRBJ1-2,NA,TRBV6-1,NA,TGTGCCAGCAGTGAGTCAGGGGACTATGGCTACACCTTC,CASSESGDYGYTF
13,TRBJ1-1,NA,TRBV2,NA,TGTGCCAGCAGTCCCAGGGACTACACTGAAGCTTTCTTT,CASSPRDYTEAFF
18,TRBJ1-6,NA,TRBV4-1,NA,TGCGCCAGCAGCCAAGTAGCGGTGGGAGGGGCCGATAATTCACCCCTCCACTTT,CASSQVAVGGADNSPLHF
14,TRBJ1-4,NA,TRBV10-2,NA,TGCGCCAGCGTCGGGGGTAGAGCTAATGAAAAACTGTTTTTT,CASVGGRANEKLFF
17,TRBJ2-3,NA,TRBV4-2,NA,TGTGCCAGCAGCCAAACCCCTGGCGGGGGCTTCACAGATACGCAGTATTTT,CASSQTPGGGFTDTQYF
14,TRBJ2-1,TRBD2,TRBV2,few,TGTGCCAGCAGTGAAGGGACTAGTAAAAATGAGCAGTTCTTC,CASSEGTSKNEQFF
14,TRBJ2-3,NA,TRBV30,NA,TGTGCCCGCCGTGGGGGGGGCTACACAGATACGCAGTATTTT,CARRGGGYTDTQYF
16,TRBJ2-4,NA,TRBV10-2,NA,TGCGCCAGCAGTGACTCATCGGTCAGGGCGAAAAACATTCAGTACTTC,CASSDSSVRAKNIQYF
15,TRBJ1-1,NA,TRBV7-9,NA,TGTGCCAGCAGCCCCCCCGAACGGGGGAACACTGAAGCTTTCTTT,CASSPPERGNTEAFF
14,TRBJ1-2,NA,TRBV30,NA,TGTGCCTGGAGACCGACAGGAGCATCCTATGGCTACACCTTC,CAWRPTGASYGYTF
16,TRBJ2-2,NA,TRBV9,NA,TGTGCCAGCAGCGTAGGCCGGCAGGGGAAGGTCGGGGAGCTGTTTTTT,CASSVGRQGKVGELFF